This T cell receptor (beta chain) was captured in a study of blood T cell repertoires in COVID-19. Study in general: The United States, Italy and Spain supplied acute and convalescent COVID-19 samples.

Authors' analysis steps: Using reference gene primer amplification, nucleated cell counts were estimated. Sequencing was performed with immunoSEQ multiplex PCR; in TCRdb, only in-frame clones are kept and a portion is missing. From that table come the V and J calls and clone size; the DNA was used to work out D and trimming. The table includes hundreds of thousands of clones, around 90% detected once. Germline values: CDR1 SGHNT, CDR2 YYREEE (reference sequence). The CDR3 extends over 15 amino acids. Between the trimmed V and J ends, which lost 0 bases and 5 bases, there was a span of 14 bases. The rearrangement joins TRBV5-4 to TRBJ2-5; D gene ambiguous. Sequencing was carried out using peripheral blood. The TCR originated in a woman between 50 and 59 years old who had recovered from COVID-19. The CDR3 loop is CASSLGAVGTETQYF. As DNA, the CDR3 is TGTGCCAGCAGCTTGGGGGCCGTTGGTACCGAGACCCAGTACTTC. Supplemented by reference TRBV5-4 and TRBJ2-5, the full variable domain reads ETGVTQSPTHLIKTRGQQVTLRCSSQSGHNTVSWYQQALGQGPQFIFQYYREEENGRGNFPPRFSGLQFPNYSSELNVNALELDDSALYLCASSLGAVGTETQYFGPGTRLLVL.